A single sample is the source of the 18 T cell receptor beta chains below, sequenced in a study of T-cell reconstitution after alpha-beta-depleted transplantation in children. Preparing the TCRbeta library involved the use of unique molecular identifiers. TCRdb independently ran MiXCR on the PCR reads; one entry per CDR3 protein. The table shows about 980,000 distinct CDR3 sequences, with roughly 29% occurring only once. Sequencing was performed on PBMCs, mostly from graft donor cells, taken 360 days after TCRalphabeta/CD19-depleted stem cell transplant. These receptors all come from a boy under two years old who had a stem cell transplant for SCID, so the T cells may come from the graft donor.

This CDR3 is CASSQQQGPNTEAFF. In DNA, the CDR3 is TGCGCCAGCAGCCAACAGCAGGGACCTAACACTGAAGCTTTCTTT. The chain uses TRBV5-1 and TRBJ1-1; maybe TRBD1 (5 bases). The CDR3 totals 15 residues. Germline V lookup: CDR1 SGHRS, CDR2 YFSETQ. V lost 4 bases and J lost 2, with 15 bases in between.

The V and J genes are TRBV5-1 and TRBJ1-1, with 8 bases lining up with TRBD1. From germline, CDR1 is SGHRS and CDR2 YFSETQ. CDR3 size: 14 residues. Losses at the gene ends were 3 bases for V and 3 bases for J; bases not matched to a gene: 4. The CDR3: CASSSGTGYTEAFF. CDR3 sequence (DNA): TGCGCCAGCAGCTCCGGGACAGGTTACACTGAAGCTTTCTTT.

This clonotype has just a few counts. The junction and the germline gene differ at one end; a read error may be behind it. The rearrangement links TRBV3-1 to TRBJ2-7, with D tentatively TRBD1 or TRBD2 (5 bases each). Per germline, CDR1 LGHDT and CDR2 YNNKEL (reference sequence). The CDR3 is 14 amino acids. This CDR3 is CACSSGQGVYEQYF. Written as DNA, the CDR3 is TGTGCCTGCAGCTCAGGGCAGGGAGTCTACGAGCAGTACTTC.

The J gene is TRBJ1-2, the V gene TRBV12-3 or TRBV12-4, with D unresolved. This CDR3 comprises 14 residues. V was shortened by 4 bases and J by 1 base, with 10 bases between the two germline ends. CDR3 region: CASSSGINNYGYTF. In DNA form, the CDR3 reads TGTGCCAGCAGTTCCGGGATAAATAACTATGGCTACACCTTC.

The chain joins TRBV14 to TRBJ2-3; 7 nucleotides line up with TRBD1. The J segment lost 4 bases and the V segment lost 4 bases, leaving 8 bases of the junction unmatched. Germline V gives CDR1 SGHDN, CDR2 FVKESK. The CDR3 is 15 residues long. The CDR3 is CASSRQGSRADTQYF. The DNA of the CDR3 is TGTGCCAGCAGCCGACAGGGCTCCAGGGCAGATACGCAGTATTTT.

V is TRBV6-2 or TRBV6-3 and J is TRBJ2-5; 8 nucleotides line up with TRBD2. The V and J ends lost 8 bases and 5 bases, in that order; junction bases with no gene match: 13. This CDR3 comprises 15 residues. Looked up from germline, CDR1 is MNHEY and CDR2 is SVGEGT. The CDR3 sequence is CASSTSGGGSETQYF. In DNA form, the CDR3 reads TGTGCCAGCTCCACCAGTGGCGGGGGGTCGGAGACCCAGTACTTC.

This clonotype was counted only a few times. V usage is TRBV12-3 or TRBV12-4 and J usage is TRBJ2-3; D is unclear. Trimming took off 5 bases at V and 2 bases at J, with 8 bases between the two ends. The CDR3 has 13 residues. This CDR3 reads CASSRFPTDTQYF. DNA of the CDR3: TGTGCCAGCAGTCGGTTTCCCACAGATACGCAGTATTTT.

This chain connects TRBV7-2 to TRBJ1-4; D ambiguous. V lost 6 bases and J 0 bases, leaving 17 bases between the germline ends. The CDR3 length is 17 residues. The germline V gene encodes CDR1 SGHTA and CDR2 FQGNSA. The CDR3 reads CASSHQPTTTTNEKLFF. CDR3 sequence (DNA): TGTGCCAGCAGTCACCAGCCCACGACAACAACTAATGAAAAACTGTTTTTT. Together with reference TRBV7-2 and TRBJ1-4, the CDR3 gives the full variable domain: GAGVSQSPSNKVTEKGKDVELRCDPISGHTALYWYRQSLGQGLEFLIYFQGNSAPDKSGLPSDRFSAERTGGSVSTLTIQRTQQEDSAVYLCASSHQPTTTTNEKLFFGSGTQLSVL.

This clonotype was seen only a few times. V gene TRBV20-1 combines with J gene TRBJ2-2; D is undetermined. There are 13 residues in the CDR3. Germline V gene sequence: CDR1 DFQATT, CDR2 SNEGSKA (reference sequence). The V end was cut by 3 bases, the J end by 3 bases, with 8 bases between. The CDR3 region is CSARGHYTGELFF. DNA of the CDR3: TGCAGTGCTAGGGGTCATTACACCGGGGAGCTGTTTTTT.

The V and J genes are TRBV6-5 and TRBJ2-5, with a weak D call TRBD1 (6 bases). The germline V gene encodes CDR1 MNHEY and CDR2 SVGAGI. The CDR3 totals 15 residues. Deletions cut 2 bases from V and 5 bases from J, with 15 bases between. CDR3 DNA: TGTGCCAGCAGTTACACGACAGGAACCCTGGAGACCCAGTACTTC. It codes for CASSYTTGTLETQYF.

V usage is TRBV5-1 and J usage is TRBJ2-3, with D unresolved. V was trimmed by 0 bases and J by 5 bases, leaving 16 bases between them. Germline CDR1 and CDR2: SGHRS and YFSETQ. There are 16 residues in the CDR3. CDR3 protein: CASSLARQPPGDTQYF. The CDR3, as DNA: TGCGCCAGCAGCTTGGCCCGGCAACCCCCCGGAGATACGCAGTATTTT.

This clonotype has a count of ten or more. The chain links TRBV20-1 to TRBJ2-5; TRBD1 aligns across 7 bases. Losses at the gene ends were 6 bases for V and 3 bases for J; bases not matched to a gene: 7. CDR1 is DFQATT and CDR2 is SNEGSKA in the germline V gene (reference sequence). The CDR3 covers 13 residues. The CDR3 bases are TGCAGTGCCCCTGACAGGGTAGAAGAGACCCAGTACTTC. Its protein product is CSAPDRVEETQYF.

This clonotype has just a few counts. V is TRBV5-6 and J is TRBJ1-2; weak D call: TRBD1 (5 bases). Germline-derived CDR1 and CDR2 are SGHDT and YYEEEE. V gave up 0 bases and J gave up 4 bases, with 7 bases separating them. CDR3 length: 13 amino acids. The CDR3 loop is CASSLATAYGYTF. CDR3 nucleotides: TGTGCCAGCAGCTTGGCGACAGCCTATGGCTACACCTTC.

This rearrangement joins TRBV29-1 to TRBJ2-5; possibly TRBD1 for D (8 bases). V dropped 2 bases and J dropped 5 bases, with 15 bases sitting between them. The CDR3 consists of 14 residues. Germline V gene sequence: CDR1 SQVTM, CDR2 ANQGSEA. CDR3 coding DNA: TGCAGCGTTGAAAGAGGACAGGGAGGGGAGACCCAGTACTTC. The encoded protein is CSVERGQGGETQYF.

The chain joins TRBV29-1 to TRBJ2-1; tentatively, D is TRBD1 or TRBD2 (5 bases each). The CDR3 runs to 16 residues. Per the germline V gene, CDR1 is SQVTM and CDR2 is ANQGSEA. V lost 1 base and J 2 bases, leaving 15 bases between the germline ends. CDR3 DNA: TGCAGCGTTGAAGGAGGGGCGGCCGCACCCTACAATGAGCAGTTCTTC. Encoded protein: CSVEGGAAAPYNEQFF.

This clonotype was picked up many times. The V and J genes are TRBV2 and TRBJ2-1; weak D call: TRBD1 (6 bases). From germline, CDR1 is SNHLY and CDR2 FYNNEI. Trimming removed 4 bases at V and 7 bases at J, with 17 bases between. This CDR3 is built from 15 residues. CDR3 coding DNA: TGTGCCAGCAGTGTACAGGGCCTTGACCAAAATGAGCAGTTCTTC. It specifies CASSVQGLDQNEQFF.

In this sample, this clonotype turned up a few times. This sequence joins TRBV12-3 or TRBV12-4 and TRBJ2-1, with TRBD2 matching over 8 bases. J was trimmed by 10 bases and V by 3 bases; bases with no gene match: 14. This CDR3 is 16 amino acids long. The CDR3 spells CASSLFQAGGLGEQFF. In DNA, the CDR3 is TGTGCCAGCAGTTTGTTTCAGGCGGGGGGACTTGGGGAGCAGTTCTTC.

The chain uses TRBV4-2 and TRBJ2-1; TRBD2 is a possible D gene (5 bases). Germline V gene data show CDR1 as LGHNA and CDR2 as YNFKEQ. V gave up 0 bases and J gave up 5 bases, with 11 bases separating them. The CDR3 length is 15 residues. DNA for the CDR3: TGTGCCAGCAGCCAAGAAGGGCTAGCCGACAATGAGCAGTTCTTC. It is translated as CASSQEGLADNEQFF.